One and the same sample provided the 19 T cell receptor beta chains below, sequenced in a study of T-cell reconstitution after alpha-beta-depleted transplantation in children. Unique molecular identifiers were used in preparing the TCRbeta library. TCRdb reanalysed the PCR reads using MiXCR and keeps one entry per CDR3 protein. The sample consists of almost 500,000 distinct CDR3 sequences, about 12% of them appearing once. The material sequenced was PBMCs from the stem cell graft donor, taken from the stem cell graft. These receptors all stem from a human donor who donated a stem cell graft to a child with combined immunodeficiency.

This clonotype appeared many times. The chain couples TRBV6-5 to TRBJ2-3; D gene ambiguous. The CDR3 length is 14 residues. Germline loops: CDR1 MNHEY, CDR2 SVGAGI. Trimming took off 2 bases at V and 2 bases at J, with 8 bases between the two ends. CDR3 amino acids: CASSYHGPTDTQYF. Here the CDR3 DNA reads TGTGCCAGCAGTTACCACGGACCCACAGATACGCAGTATTTT.

The gene calls are TRBV12-3 or TRBV12-4 and TRBJ2-3; D uncertain. The germline V and J ends were trimmed by 3 bases and 6 bases, with 7 bases remaining between them. The CDR3 covers 12 residues. Here the CDR3 reads CASSFFGDTQYF. The CDR3 DNA reads TGTGCCAGCAGTTTCTTTGGGGATACGCAGTATTTT.

The table lists this clonotype with a few counts. The J gene is TRBJ2-7, the V gene TRBV3-1, with D unclear. Germline CDR1 is LGHDT and CDR2 is YNNKEL (reference sequence). The CDR3 is made up of 13 amino acids. Trimming shortened V by 4 bases and J by 3 bases, and 10 bases separated the two germline ends. CDR3 sequence: CASSPPGVYEQYF. CDR3 in DNA: TGTGCCAGCAGCCCGCCAGGAGTCTACGAGCAGTACTTC.

This clonotype was picked up many times. Written as DNA, the CDR3 is TGTGCCAGCAGCGTAGGATGGGGTTCCTACGAGCAGTACTTC. Its protein product is CASSVGWGSYEQYF. The chain carries TRBV9 and TRBJ2-7, with D uncertain. The CDR3 contains 14 residues. V lost 0 bases to trimming and J lost 1 base, with 8 bases between them. The germline gives CDR1 SGDLS, CDR2 YYNGEE.

This chain joins TRBV20-1 and TRBJ2-6, with unresolved D. Trimming cost V 6 bases and J 2 bases, with 17 bases left between them. The CDR3 runs 16 residues. The V gene's germline CDR1 is DFQATT and CDR2 SNEGSKA (reference sequence). The CDR3 protein is CSAMSWSPAGANVLTF. The CDR3 bases are TGCAGTGCCATGTCGTGGTCTCCCGCTGGGGCCAACGTCCTGACTTTC.

Concerning this clonotype itself: The final CDR3 position lacks the conserved phenylalanine or tryptophan, pointing to a likely read error. No DNA is shown, since the ends of the CDR3 on it are uncertain; the CDR3 is the one TCRdb lists. The chain carries TRBV20-1 and TRBJ2-1; the D segment call TRBD1 is taken from the table without a DNA check. The V gene's germline CDR1 is DFQATT and CDR2 SNEGSKA (reference sequence). The CDR3 is 8 residues long, ends included. CDR3 in amino acids: CSAPVGGI.

This clonotype was counted a few times. Here the CDR3 reads CSLGGKSGRPYNEQFF. The CDR3 DNA sequence: TGCAGCCTAGGGGGAAAGAGTGGGCGCCCCTACAATGAGCAGTTCTTC. The chain links TRBV29-1 to TRBJ2-1, with D perhaps TRBD1 (6 bases). Germline CDR1 reads SQVTM; CDR2 reads ANQGSEA. The CDR3 has 16 amino acids. The V and J ends lost 8 bases and 2 bases respectively, with 22 bases between them.

This clonotype was detected only a few times. The chain employs TRBV28 and TRBJ2-2, with D unresolved. The CDR3 consists of 15 residues. Germline CDR1 MDHEN, CDR2 SYDVKM. The V and J ends lost 7 bases and 4 bases respectively, with 16 bases between them. The chain's CDR3 is CASTTRARSTGELFF. The DNA for the CDR3 is TGTGCCAGCACGACTCGGGCCCGTAGCACCGGGGAGCTGTTTTTT.

This clonotype was seen only a few times. This chain links TRBV20-1 with TRBJ2-3; possibly TRBD1 for D (6 bases). The CDR3 extends over 15 amino acids. Germline CDR1 and CDR2: DFQATT and SNEGSKA (reference sequence). The ends were cut back, 0 bases at V and 1 base at J, with 11 bases in the middle. The CDR3 protein is CSARDRGSGTDTQYF. CDR3 nucleotides: TGCAGTGCTAGAGACAGGGGATCGGGCACAGATACGCAGTATTTT.

The chain joins TRBV5-5 to TRBJ2-5; D is possibly TRBD2 (5 bases). Looked up from germline, CDR1 is SGHKS and CDR2 is YYEKEE (reference sequence). V lost 6 bases and J 1 base, leaving 13 bases between the germline ends. The CDR3 length is 14 residues. DNA of the CDR3: TGTGCCAGCACCGAGGGTGGAGTCCAAGAGACCCAGTACTTC. Protein sequence: CASTEGGVQETQYF.

This clonotype has more than one count but fewer than ten. This chain links TRBV27 with TRBJ2-2, with D perhaps assigned TRBD1 or TRBD2 (5 bases each). Trimming took off 3 bases at V and 6 bases at J, with 14 bases between the two ends. There are 15 residues in the CDR3. Per the germline V gene, CDR1 is MNHEY and CDR2 is SMNVEV (reference sequence). The CDR3 sequence is CASSLRGVGSGELFF. CDR3 coding DNA: TGTGCCAGCAGTTTGAGGGGAGTCGGTTCCGGGGAGCTGTTTTTT.

This clonotype was detected a few times. V usage is TRBV10-3 and J usage is TRBJ1-3, with a tentative D call TRBD1 (6 bases). Germline CDR1 and CDR2: ENHRY and SYGVKD. This CDR3 comprises 14 residues. V lost 4 bases to trimming and J lost 0 bases, with 7 bases between them. CDR3 sequence: CAISGTDSGNTIYF. The CDR3 bases are TGTGCCATCAGTGGGACAGACTCTGGAAACACCATATATTTT.

This clonotype was recorded at least ten times. The CDR3 region is CASSPRTGVAYNSPLHF. CDR3 DNA: TGTGCCAGCAGTCCCCGGACAGGGGTCGCCTATAATTCACCCCTCCACTTT. The J gene is TRBJ1-6, the V gene TRBV6-2 or TRBV6-3; 9 bases agree with TRBD1. This CDR3 contains 17 residues. Germline-derived CDR1 and CDR2 are MNHEY and SVGEGT. Trimming cost V 5 bases and J 2 bases; bases outside gene matches: 7.

This clonotype was seen repeatedly, ten times or more. CDR3 in amino acids: CASSPGTGTYEQYF. The CDR3 DNA is TGTGCCAGCAGCCCCGGGACGGGAACCTACGAGCAGTACTTC. The chain combines TRBV9 with TRBJ2-7; D may match TRBD1 or TRBD2 (5 bases each). Germline V gives CDR1 SGDLS, CDR2 YYNGEE. V shed 4 bases and J shed 2 bases, with 13 bases lying between them. There are 14 residues in the CDR3.

This clonotype was counted only a few times. The chain couples TRBV20-1 to TRBJ1-2; D remains unclear. The CDR3 is 13 residues long. The germline V gene encodes CDR1 DFQATT and CDR2 SNEGSKA (reference sequence). V was cut by 4 bases and J by 3 bases, with 12 bases left in between. The DNA for the CDR3 is TGCAGTGCTACCTGGGGAGGTGACTATGGCTACACCTTC. Encoded protein: CSATWGGDYGYTF.

This clonotype was seen a few times. The chain couples TRBV21-1 to TRBJ2-7; the DNA was not compared with TRBD2, the D call given in the table. TRBV21-1 is noted as a pseudogene. The CDR3 contains 22 residues. Here the CDR3 DNA reads TGTGCCGGTTGCAGCGGGGACCTATCTAGGCGGGAGGCCGACCTTAAGAACTACGAGCAGTACTTC. The encoded protein is CAGCSGDLSRREADLKNYEQYF.

This clonotype turned up a few times. The chain is built from TRBV20-1 and TRBJ2-7; D not resolved. The CDR3 consists of 13 residues. Germline lookup yields CDR1 DFQATT and CDR2 SNEGSKA (reference sequence). Trimming stripped 3 bases from V and 2 bases from J, with 11 bases between. CDR3 amino acids: CSARPGSTYEQYF. The CDR3 nucleotides are TGCAGTGCTAGGCCGGGCTCCACCTACGAGCAGTACTTC.

This chain uses TRBV5-5 with TRBJ2-7; a possible D gene is TRBD2 (6 bases). The CDR3 runs 16 residues. CDR1 and CDR2 (germline): SGHKS, YYEKEE (reference sequence). The V gene lost 3 bases and the J gene lost 5 bases, with 21 bases spanning the gap. DNA of the CDR3: TGTGCCAGCAGCTACCTGTTTGCTGTAGCGGCCCACGAGCAGTACTTC. Amino acids: CASSYLFAVAAHEQYF.

V is TRBV12-3 or TRBV12-4 and J is TRBJ2-7, with TRBD2 matching 9 bases. CDR3 length equals 14 residues. Unmatched junction bases numbered 3, after V lost 3 bases and J lost 3 bases. This chain's CDR3 is CASSFSSGNYEQYF. The CDR3 DNA follows: TGTGCCAGCAGTTTCTCTAGCGGGAACTACGAGCAGTACTTC.